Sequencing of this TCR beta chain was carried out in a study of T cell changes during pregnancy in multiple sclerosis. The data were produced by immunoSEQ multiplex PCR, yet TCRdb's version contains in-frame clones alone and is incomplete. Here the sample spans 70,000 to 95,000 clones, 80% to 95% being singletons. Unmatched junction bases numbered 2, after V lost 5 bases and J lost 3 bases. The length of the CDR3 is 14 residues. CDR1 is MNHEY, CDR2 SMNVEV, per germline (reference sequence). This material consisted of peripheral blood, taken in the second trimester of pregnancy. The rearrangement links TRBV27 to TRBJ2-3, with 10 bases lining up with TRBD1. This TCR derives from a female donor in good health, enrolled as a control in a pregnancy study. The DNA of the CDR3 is TGTGCCAGCAGTCGGGACAGGGGAACAGATACGCAGTATTTT. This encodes CASSRDRGTDTQYF.